This T cell receptor (beta chain) is drawn from a study of identical twins. Regarding the study as a whole: Out-of-frame TCR alpha sharing in monozygotic twins exceeded recombination model predictions. Invariant MAIT and iNKT cells could partly confound zero-insertion analyses.

Many counts were recorded for this clonotype. Its antigen is undetermined. This CDR3 comprises 11 residues. Germline values: CDR1 SQVTM, CDR2 ANQGSEA. Deletions cut 4 bases from V and 5 bases from J, with 9 bases between. Unique molecular identifiers were present on cDNA, and template switching added a universal primer site. TCRdb reprocessed the 5' RACE reads via MiXCR and lists one record per CDR3 protein. The data show about 690,000 distinct CDR3 sequences, 5.5% to 6.5% seen once. The receptor's source is a young man in good health. The genes are TRBV29-1 and TRBJ2-7; D possibly matches TRBD1 or TRBD2 (5 bases each). Sequencing used naive T cells sorted from blood. CDR3 sequence: CSVVGDHEQYF. The CDR3 bases are TGCAGCGTTGTTGGGGACCACGAGCAGTACTTC.